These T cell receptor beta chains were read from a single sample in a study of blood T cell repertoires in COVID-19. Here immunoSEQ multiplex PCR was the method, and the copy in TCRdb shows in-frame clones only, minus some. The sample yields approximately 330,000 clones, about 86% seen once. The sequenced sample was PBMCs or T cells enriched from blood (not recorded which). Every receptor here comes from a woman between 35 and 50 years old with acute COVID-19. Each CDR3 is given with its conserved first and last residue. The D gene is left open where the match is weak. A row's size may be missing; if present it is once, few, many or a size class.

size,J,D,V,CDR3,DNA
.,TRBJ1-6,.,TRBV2,CARKTENSPLHF,TGTGCCAGAAAGACAGAAAATTCACCCCTCCACTTT
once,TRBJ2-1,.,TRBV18,CASSPGALSYNEQFF,TGTGCCAGCTCACCTGGGGCCCTCTCCTACAATGAGCAGTTCTTC
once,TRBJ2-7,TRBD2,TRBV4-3,CASSQAYLAGISYEQYF,TGCGCCAGCAGCCAAGCTTATTTAGCGGGGATCTCCTACGAGCAGTACTTC
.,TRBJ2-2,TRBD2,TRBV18,CASSPGLARNTGELFF,TGTGCCAGCTCACCGGGACTAGCTCGCAACACCGGGGAGCTGTTTTTT
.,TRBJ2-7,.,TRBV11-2,CASSLIQGGVYEQYF,TGTGCCAGCAGCTTAATCCAGGGAGGTGTCTACGAGCAGTACTTC
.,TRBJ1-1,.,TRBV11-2,CASSHNHKGFTEAFF,TGTGCCAGCAGCCACAACCATAAGGGGTTCACTGAAGCTTTCTTT
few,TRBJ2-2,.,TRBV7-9,CASSPPLAESTGELFF,TGTGCCAGCAGCCCCCCCCTTGCAGAAAGCACCGGGGAGCTGTTTTTT
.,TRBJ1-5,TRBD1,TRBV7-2,CASRQGDSNQPQHF,TGTGCCAGTAGACAGGGGGATAGCAATCAGCCCCAGCATTTT
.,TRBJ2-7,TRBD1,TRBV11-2,CASSPNRDREYF,TGTGCCAGCAGTCCGAACCGGGACAGGGAGTACTTC
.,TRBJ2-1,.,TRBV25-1,CASSHGGIAARSDEQFF,TGTGCCAGCAGTCACGGAGGGATAGCGGCACGGTCTGATGAGCAGTTCTTC
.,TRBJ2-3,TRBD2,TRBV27,CASSLPGLAGSTDTQYF,TGTGCCAGCAGTCTCCCCGGACTAGCGGGTAGCACAGATACGCAGTATTTT
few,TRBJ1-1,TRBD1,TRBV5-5,CASSLGTGRAFF,TGTGCCAGCAGCTTAGGGACAGGGCGAGCTTTCTTT
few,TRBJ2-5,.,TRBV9,CASSVGTGLETQYF,TGTGCCAGCAGCGTAGGTACAGGGCTAGAGACCCAGTACTTC
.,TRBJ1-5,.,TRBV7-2,CASSLGQIGQPQHF,TGTGCCAGCAGCCTTGGACAGATAGGTCAGCCCCAGCATTTT
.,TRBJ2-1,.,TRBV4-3,CASSQDARRDNEQFF,TGCGCCAGCAGCCAAGATGCCAGGAGGGACAATGAGCAGTTCTTC
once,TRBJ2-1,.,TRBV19,CASSLAGAPPYNEQFF,TGTGCCAGTAGTTTGGCGGGGGCCCCACCCTACAATGAGCAGTTCTTC
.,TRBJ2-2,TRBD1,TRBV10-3,CAISGTGDTGELFF,TGTGCCATCAGTGGCACAGGGGACACCGGGGAGCTGTTTTTT
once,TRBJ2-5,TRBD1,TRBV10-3,CAISGTGSWTQYF,TGTGCCATCAGTGGGACAGGGTCTTGGACCCAGTACTTC
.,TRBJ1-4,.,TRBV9,CASSVGAGDGKLFF,TGTGCCAGCAGCGTAGGGGCAGGGGACGGAAAACTGTTTTTT
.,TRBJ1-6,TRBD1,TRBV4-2,CASSRQSEDRGSPLHF,TGTGCCAGCAGCCGACAATCCGAGGACAGGGGCTCACCCCTCCACTTT
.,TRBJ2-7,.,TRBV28,CASSLTQLEQYF,TGTGCCAGCAGTCTCACTCAACTCGAGCAGTACTTC
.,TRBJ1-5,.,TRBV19,CASSQIQGRYQPQHF,TGTGCCAGTAGTCAAATACAGGGTCGGTATCAGCCCCAGCATTTT
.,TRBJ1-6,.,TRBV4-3,CASSLGWGRAPSHNSPLHF,TGCGCCAGCAGCCTTGGATGGGGCAGGGCCCCCTCCCATAATTCACCCCTCCACTTT
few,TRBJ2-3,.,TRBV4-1,CASSQLTGTDTQYF,TGCGCCAGCAGCCAATTAACGGGCACAGATACGCAGTATTTT
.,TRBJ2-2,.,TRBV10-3,CATLQGVAGELFF,TGTGCCACGTTACAGGGAGTTGCCGGGGAGCTGTTTTTT
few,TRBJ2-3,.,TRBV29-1,CSVGFSSGTDTQYF,TGCAGCGTTGGGTTCAGTAGCGGAACAGATACGCAGTATTTT
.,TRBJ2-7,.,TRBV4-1,CASSQDLQGSIEQYF,TGCGCCAGCAGCCAAGATCTCCAGGGGAGTATCGAGCAGTACTTC
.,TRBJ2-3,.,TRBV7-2,CASSLLGVQYF,TGTGCCAGCAGCTTACTAGGTGTTCAGTATTTT
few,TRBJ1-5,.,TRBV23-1,CASSRHSNQPQHF,TGCGCCAGCAGTCGACACAGCAATCAGCCCCAGCATTTT
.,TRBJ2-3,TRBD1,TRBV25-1,CASSESGTGKSDTQYF,TGTGCCAGCAGTGAGTCCGGGACAGGGAAGTCAGATACGCAGTATTTT
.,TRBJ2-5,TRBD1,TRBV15,CATSRDRDREETQYF,TGTGCCACCAGCAGAGATCGCGACAGGGAAGAGACCCAGTACTTC
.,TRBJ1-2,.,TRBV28,CASSYGSYGYTF,TGTGCCAGCAGTTACGGTAGCTATGGCTACACCTTC
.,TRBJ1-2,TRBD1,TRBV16,CASSQSSSSLSGTGKNGYTF,TGTGCCAGCAGCCAATCGAGTAGTAGTCTTTCCGGGACAGGGAAAAATGGCTACACCTTC
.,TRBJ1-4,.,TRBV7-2,CASSSSQGSAEKLFF,TGTGCCAGCAGCTCATCCCAGGGGTCTGCCGAAAAACTGTTTTTT
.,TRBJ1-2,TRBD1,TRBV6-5,CASRVTGADGYTF,TGTGCCAGCAGAGTGACAGGGGCGGATGGCTACACCTTC
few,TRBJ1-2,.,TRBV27,CASSFAPRGQIYGYTF,TGTGCCAGCAGCTTTGCACCGCGGGGGCAGATCTATGGCTACACCTTC
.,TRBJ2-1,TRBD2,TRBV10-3,CASVGTSGNNEQFF,TGTGCCTCGGTGGGGACTAGCGGGAACAATGAGCAGTTCTTC
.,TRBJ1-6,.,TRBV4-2,CASSQDRAGYNSPLHF,TGTGCCAGCAGCCAAGATCGGGCAGGGTATAATTCACCCCTCCACTTT
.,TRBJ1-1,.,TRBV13,CASSLGRGNTEAFF,TGTGCCAGCAGCTTAGGCCGCGGGAACACTGAAGCTTTCTTT
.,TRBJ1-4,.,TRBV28,CASSSPGATNEKLFF,TGTGCCAGCAGTTCCCCGGGGGCAACTAATGAAAAACTGTTTTTT
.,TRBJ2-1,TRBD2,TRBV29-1,CSPVVTGEGSYNEQFF,TGCAGCCCCGTGGTCACGGGGGAGGGATCCTACAATGAGCAGTTCTTC
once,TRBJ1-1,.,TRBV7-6,CASSLSSTRGSEAFF,TGTGCCAGCAGCTTATCCTCAACGCGCGGCTCTGAAGCTTTCTTT
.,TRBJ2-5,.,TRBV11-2,CASSLGIETQYF,TGTGCCAGCAGCTTAGGTATTGAGACCCAGTACTTC
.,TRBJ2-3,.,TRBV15,CATSRDKSSIGLGTDTQYF,TGTGCCACCAGCAGAGATAAGTCTAGTATTGGGTTGGGCACAGATACGCAGTATTTT
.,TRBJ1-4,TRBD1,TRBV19,CASSTRDRGLKEKLFF,TGTGCCAGTAGTACCCGGGACAGGGGGCTTAAGGAAAAACTGTTTTTT